This entry describes one TCR beta chain. In its sample, this clone was seen once. Its antigen has not been determined. No quality values exist for individual bases; no much larger clone is one base distant. TCRbeta CDR3 regions were amplified from genomic DNA by means of the immunoSEQ Assay, a bias-controlled multiplex PCR. The authors processed their data as follows. Within the assay, amplification of reference gene primers was used to estimate how many nucleated cells each sample contained. Sequence reads were collapsed and filtered to measure the absolute abundance of every unique TCRbeta CDR3 rearrangement. Productive Simpson clonality was computed per sample as the square root of Simpson's diversity index over productive rearrangements. This is the immuneACCESS table as TCRdb keeps it, with only in-frame sequences that have V and J called. A part of the clones is gone; compared with another copy, unresolved V genes explain less than half, and the rest is unexplained. The V and J calls and clone size were taken over from that table, and D and trimming were inferred from the DNA. This sample comprises 400,000 to 450,000 clones, 70% to 90% of them detected only once. Together, the top ten hold 0.8% to 0.9% of the sample.

The CDR3 has 16 amino acids, counting the end cysteine and phenylalanine. Just the 48-base CDR3 DNA is kept, in frame starting at base 1. V is cut back by 0 bases and J by 5 bases, with 4 bases in the junction unmatched. The germline V gene gives CDR1 as MRHNA and CDR2 as SNTAGT. The sample belongs to a study of blood T cell repertoires in COVID-19 (TCRdb year 2020). Concerning the study at large: Collaborator samples came from the United States, Italy and Spain and covered acute and convalescent phases of COVID-19. The material from the prospective study consisted of cDNA or gDNA derived from T cells, B-cell-depleted T cells, or PBMCs. Deeply sampled blood TCRbeta repertoires from subjects exposed to, actively infected with, or recovered from COVID-19 were included in the dataset. A freely available public database, intended as a resource for researchers studying the immune response to SARS-CoV-2, is where the repertoires were released. The samples were drawn from the first 160 participants of the ongoing ImmuneRACE study and from 950 to 1,500 subjects provided by 6 global collaborators. The sample metadata nearly always contained a de-identified subject ID, COVID-19 status, age in years and sex. Where HLA class I and class II types were available, the types were taken from metadata supplied by the sample provider, not from assay-based typing.

Overall study results and their limits: The amount of clinical and demographic metadata varied by source and participant and was provided uncurated.

At one collaborating source in Seattle, patients were enrolled during active infection and were followed longitudinally through the course of disease. The collaborating institutions used their own protocols to collect whole blood in K2EDTA tubes. For TCRbeta analysis, collaborator samples were shipped as frozen whole blood, as isolated PBMCs, or as DNA extracted from either sample type. Recombination linked TRBV6-4 to TRBJ2-1, with 10 junctional bases fitting TRBD2. Sequences were obtained from peripheral blood. This TCR was recovered from a man younger than 35 with COVID-19, enrolled during active disease. This receptor carries the CDR3 CASSDSGLATHNEQFF. The DNA is as follows: TGTGCCAGCAGTGACTCGGGACTAGCGACCCACAATGAGCAGTTCTTC.